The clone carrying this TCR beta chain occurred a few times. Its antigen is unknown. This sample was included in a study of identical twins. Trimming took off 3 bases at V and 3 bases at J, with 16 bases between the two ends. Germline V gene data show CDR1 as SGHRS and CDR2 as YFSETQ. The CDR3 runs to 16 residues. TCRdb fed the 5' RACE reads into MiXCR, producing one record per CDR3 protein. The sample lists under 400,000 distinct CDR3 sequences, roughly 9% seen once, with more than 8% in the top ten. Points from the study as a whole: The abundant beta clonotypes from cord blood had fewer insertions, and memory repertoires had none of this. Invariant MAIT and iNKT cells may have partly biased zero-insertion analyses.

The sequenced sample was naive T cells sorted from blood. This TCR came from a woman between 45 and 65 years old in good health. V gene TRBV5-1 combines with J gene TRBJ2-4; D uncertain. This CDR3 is CASSWGTSGDKNIQYF. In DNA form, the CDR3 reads TGCGCCAGCAGCTGGGGTACGAGTGGTGACAAAAACATTCAGTACTTC.